This T cell receptor beta chain was obtained from a study of beta chain features in type 1 diabetes. Study background: Cell yields, gender and age were comparable in patients and healthy donors. Taken together, all samples contributed 95 million to 110 million examined sorted cells.

It was one heparinised blood draw, averaging about 110 mL, that each donor gave. The study, taken as a whole, reports: Shortening that was moderate but significant affected the TCRB CDR3s of Type 1 diabetes patients in all four CD4+ subsets. Unsettled here was the matter of whether HLA type influences TCRB rearrangement.

On this clone: The antigen is unknown.

The germline CDR1 and CDR2 sequences are MDHEN and SYDVKM. The V gene lost 7 bases and the J gene lost 2 bases, with 18 bases spanning the gap. This CDR3 spans 16 amino acids. The investigators reverse transcribed all of the isolated RNA, so they sequenced expressed TCRB transcripts. Generated by immunoSEQ multiplex PCR, the TCRdb table keeps only in-frame clones and is missing some. The sample shows 300,000 or so clones, roughly 14% of them seen only once. Source material: naive CD4+ T cells from blood. This receptor was taken from a woman in her late teens or twenties with type 1 diabetes. This chain uses TRBV28 with TRBJ2-1; perhaps TRBD1 as D (6 bases). The CDR3 reads CASIGGGYTAYNEQFF. The CDR3 bases are TGTGCCAGCATAGGGGGTGGCTATACCGCCTACAATGAGCAGTTCTTC.